This T cell receptor (beta chain) was profiled in a study of T-cell reconstitution after alpha-beta-depleted transplantation in children. Preparing the TCRbeta library involved the use of unique molecular identifiers. MiXCR, applied by TCRdb to the PCR reads, yields one record per CDR3 protein. The sample has about 590,000 distinct CDR3 sequences, 10% to 15% seen once; the top ten hold 2.2%. Sequences were derived from PBMCs, mostly from graft donor cells, sampled 360 days after TCRalphabeta/CD19-depleted stem cell transplant. The sequence was obtained from a male patient between 10 and 17 years old who had a stem cell transplant for acute myeloid leukemia, so the T cells may come from the graft donor.

The DNA of the CDR3 is TGTGCCACCAGCAGAGATGGCCCCAGGCAAGAGACCCAGTACTTC. Translation gives CATSRDGPRQETQYF. The genes are TRBV15 and TRBJ2-5; D not certain. This CDR3 spans 15 amino acids. V was cut by 0 bases and J by 2 bases, with 10 bases left in between. The germline gives CDR1 LNHNV, CDR2 YYDKDF (reference sequence).